This T cell receptor beta chain was identified in a study of blood T cell repertoires in COVID-19. Whole-study context: Spain, Italy and the United States supplied samples that represented acute and convalescent COVID-19. T cells, B-cell-depleted T cells, or PBMCs supplied cDNA or gDNA.

Per the germline V gene, CDR1 is MDHEN and CDR2 is SYDVKM. CDR3 length: 13 residues. V was trimmed by 10 bases and J by 2 bases, leaving 13 bases between them. Methods used by the authors: Amplification with reference gene primers provided the estimates of nucleated cell counts. Only in-frame clones appear in the TCRdb table, and some are missing; sequencing was by immunoSEQ multiplex PCR. The V and J calls and clone size are taken from that table; D and trimming were inferred from the DNA. The repertoire holds 280,000 or so clones, with more than 70% as singletons. This chain links TRBV28 with TRBJ2-3; no clear D gene. The TCR sequence derives from a woman under 40 who had recovered from COVID-19. The sample consisted of peripheral blood. The DNA of the CDR3 is TGTGCCACCTATACACGGGTCACAGATACGCAGTATTTT. Translation gives CATYTRVTDTQYF.